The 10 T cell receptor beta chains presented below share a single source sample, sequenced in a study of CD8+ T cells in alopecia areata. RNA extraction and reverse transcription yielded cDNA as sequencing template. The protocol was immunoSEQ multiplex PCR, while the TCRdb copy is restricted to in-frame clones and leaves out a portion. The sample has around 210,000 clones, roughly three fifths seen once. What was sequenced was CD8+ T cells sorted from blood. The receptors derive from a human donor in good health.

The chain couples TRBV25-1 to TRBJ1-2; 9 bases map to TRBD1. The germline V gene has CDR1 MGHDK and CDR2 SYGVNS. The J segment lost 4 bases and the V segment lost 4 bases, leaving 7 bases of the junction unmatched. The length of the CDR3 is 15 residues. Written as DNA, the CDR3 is TGTGCCAGCAGTGCCCCCGGGACAGGGTCCTATGGCTACACCTTC. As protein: CASSAPGTGSYGYTF.

The DNA for the CDR3 is TGCAGCGTTGAGTTTTCGGAAGTAGGCACAGATACGCAGTATTTT. This translates into CSVEFSEVGTDTQYF. The V and J genes are TRBV29-1 and TRBJ2-3, with D uncertain. The CDR3 is 15 amino acids. The ends were cut back, 3 bases at V and 1 base at J, with 14 bases in the middle. Germline CDR1 reads SQVTM; CDR2 reads ANQGSEA.

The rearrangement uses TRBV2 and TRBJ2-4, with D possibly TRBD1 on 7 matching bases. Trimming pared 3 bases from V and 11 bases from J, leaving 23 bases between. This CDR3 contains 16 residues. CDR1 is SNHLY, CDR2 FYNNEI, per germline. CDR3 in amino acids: CASSDPTRAGGSVQYF. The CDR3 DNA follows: TGTGCCAGCAGTGATCCCACGCGGGCAGGGGGGTCTGTTCAGTACTTC.

The CDR3 region is CASSLHGLFF. The CDR3 nucleotides are TGTGCCAGCAGCCTGCACGGACTGTTTTTT. The rearrangement joins TRBV2 to TRBJ2-2, with D unclear. This CDR3 is 10 amino acids long. The germline gives CDR1 SNHLY, CDR2 FYNNEI. Between the trimmed V and J ends, which lost 6 bases and 14 bases, there was a span of 10 bases.

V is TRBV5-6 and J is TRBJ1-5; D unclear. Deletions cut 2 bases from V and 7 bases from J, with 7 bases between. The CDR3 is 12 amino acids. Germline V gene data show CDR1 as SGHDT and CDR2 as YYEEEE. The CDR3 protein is CASSFGGQPQHF. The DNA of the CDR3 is TGTGCCAGCAGCTTCGGAGGGCAGCCCCAGCATTTT.

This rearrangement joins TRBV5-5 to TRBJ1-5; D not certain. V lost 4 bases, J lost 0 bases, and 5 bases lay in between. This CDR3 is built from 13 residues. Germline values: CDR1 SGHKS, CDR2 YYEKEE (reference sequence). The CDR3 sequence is CASSKDSNQPQHF. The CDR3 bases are TGTGCCAGCAGCAAGGATAGCAATCAGCCCCAGCATTTT.

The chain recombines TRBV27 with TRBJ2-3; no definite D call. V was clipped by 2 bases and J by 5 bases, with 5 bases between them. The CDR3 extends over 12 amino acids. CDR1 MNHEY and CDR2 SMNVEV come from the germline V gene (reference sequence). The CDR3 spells CASSLGRDTQYF. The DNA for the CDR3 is TGTGCCAGCAGTTTAGGTAGAGATACGCAGTATTTT.

The CDR3 DNA sequence: TGTGCCAGTTCATACCCCGGTCTGCCCCTCCACTTT. Encoded protein: CASSYPGLPLHF. This rearrangement joins TRBV6-5 to TRBJ1-6; D unresolved. CDR3 size: 12 residues. With 9 bases removed from V and 13 bases from J, the gap between germline ends came to 16 bases. Germline V gene data show CDR1 as MNHEY and CDR2 as SVGAGI.

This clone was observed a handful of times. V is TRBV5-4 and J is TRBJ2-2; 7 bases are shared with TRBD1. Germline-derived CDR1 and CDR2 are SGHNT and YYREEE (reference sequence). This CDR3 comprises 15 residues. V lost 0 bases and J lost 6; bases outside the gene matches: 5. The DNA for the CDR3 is TGTGCCAGCAGCTTGGATTCAGGGGGTTCCGGGGAGCTGTTTTTT. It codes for CASSLDSGGSGELFF.

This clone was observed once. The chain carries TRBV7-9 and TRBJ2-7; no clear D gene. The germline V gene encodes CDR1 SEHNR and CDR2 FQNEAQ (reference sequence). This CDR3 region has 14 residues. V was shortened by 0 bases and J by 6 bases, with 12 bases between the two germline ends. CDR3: CASSLASPSGEQYF. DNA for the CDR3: TGTGCCAGCAGCTTAGCGTCGCCCTCCGGCGAGCAGTACTTC.